This TCR beta chain stems from a study of blood T cell repertoires in COVID-19. As for the study in general: COVID-19 samples collected from the United States, Italy and Spain covered acute and convalescent phases. The analysed material was cDNA or gDNA that came from T cells, B-cell-depleted T cells, or PBMCs.

Of note for this clone: Other nucleotide sequences in the sample specify the same CDR3.

The CDR3 spans 13 residues. Trimming removed 2 bases at V and 3 bases at J, with 5 bases between. Per germline, CDR1 ENHRY and CDR2 SYGVKD. The authors' processing: The authors estimated nucleated cell counts from reference gene primer amplification. Profiled with immunoSEQ multiplex PCR; TCRdb holds only in-frame clones, not every one. V and J calls and clone size come straight from that table; D and trimming were deduced from the DNA. The sample shows about 150,000 clones, roughly 84% of them seen only once. The TCR comes from a man younger than 30 with active or convalescent COVID-19. The chain uses TRBV10-3 and TRBJ2-1; D may be TRBD2 (5 bases). The source material was peripheral blood. The CDR3 bases are TGTGCCATCAGTGAGCGGGGCTACAATGAGCAGTTCTTC. It yields the protein CAISERGYNEQFF.